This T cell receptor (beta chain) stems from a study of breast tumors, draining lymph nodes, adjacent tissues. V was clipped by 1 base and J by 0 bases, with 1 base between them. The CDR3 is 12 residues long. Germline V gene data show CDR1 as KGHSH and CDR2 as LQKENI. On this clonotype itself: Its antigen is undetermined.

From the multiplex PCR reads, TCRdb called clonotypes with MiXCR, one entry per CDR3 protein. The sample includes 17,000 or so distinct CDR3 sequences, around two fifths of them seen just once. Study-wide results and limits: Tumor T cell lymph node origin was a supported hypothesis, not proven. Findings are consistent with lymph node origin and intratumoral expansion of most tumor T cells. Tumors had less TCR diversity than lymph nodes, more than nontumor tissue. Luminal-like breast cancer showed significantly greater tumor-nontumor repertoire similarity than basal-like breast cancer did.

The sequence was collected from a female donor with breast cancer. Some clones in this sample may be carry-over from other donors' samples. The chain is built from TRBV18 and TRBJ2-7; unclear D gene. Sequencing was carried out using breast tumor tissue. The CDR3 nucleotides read TGTGCCAGCTCACCACTCTCCTACGAGCAGTACTTC. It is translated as CASSPLSYEQYF.